This record covers a single T cell receptor beta chain. This sample is part of a study of T cell changes during pregnancy in multiple sclerosis. Germline V gene data show CDR1 as SNHLY and CDR2 as FYNNEI. The V gene end was trimmed by 5 bases and the J gene end by 15 bases; junction bases not matched to a gene: 18. The CDR3 loop spans 16 amino acids. Clones were read by immunoSEQ multiplex PCR, and TCRdb kept only the in-frame ones, dropping some. Of fewer than 70,000 clones in the sample, 89% were seen once. V gene TRBV2 combines with J gene TRBJ2-1; 11 nucleotides line up with TRBD2. Here the sequenced sample was peripheral blood, taken in the first trimester of pregnancy. This sequence was found in a female donor with multiple sclerosis, enrolled in a pregnancy study. DNA for the CDR3: TGTGCCAGCAGTTACTCCGGGACTAGCGGATCATCCGTCGGGTTCTTC. It yields the protein CASSYSGTSGSSVGFF.